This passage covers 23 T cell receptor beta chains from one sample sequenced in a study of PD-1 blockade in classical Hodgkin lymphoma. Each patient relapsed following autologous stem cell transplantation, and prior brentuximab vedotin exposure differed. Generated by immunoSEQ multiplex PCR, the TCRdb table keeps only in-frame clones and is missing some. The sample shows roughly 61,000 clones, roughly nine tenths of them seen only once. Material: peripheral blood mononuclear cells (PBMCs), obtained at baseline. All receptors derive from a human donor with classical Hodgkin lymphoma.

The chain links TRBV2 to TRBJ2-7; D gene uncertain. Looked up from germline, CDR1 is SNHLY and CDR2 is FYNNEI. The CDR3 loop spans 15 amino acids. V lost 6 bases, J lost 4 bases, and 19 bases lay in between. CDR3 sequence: CASRSQTDLRYEQYF. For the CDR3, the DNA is TGTGCCAGCAGATCTCAGACCGATCTAAGGTACGAGCAGTACTTC.

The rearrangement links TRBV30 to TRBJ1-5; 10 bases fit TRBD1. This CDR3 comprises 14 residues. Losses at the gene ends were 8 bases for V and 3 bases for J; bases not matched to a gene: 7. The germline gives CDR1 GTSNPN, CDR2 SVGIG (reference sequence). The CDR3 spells CALGQGVSNQPQHF. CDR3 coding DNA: TGTGCCCTCGGACAGGGGGTCTCCAATCAGCCCCAGCATTTT.

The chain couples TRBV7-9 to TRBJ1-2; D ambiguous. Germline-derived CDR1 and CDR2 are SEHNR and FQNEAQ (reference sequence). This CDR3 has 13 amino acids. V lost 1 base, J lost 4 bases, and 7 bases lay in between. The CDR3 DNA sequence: TGTGCCAGCAGCTTAGACAGCACCTATGGCTACACCTTC. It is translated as CASSLDSTYGYTF.

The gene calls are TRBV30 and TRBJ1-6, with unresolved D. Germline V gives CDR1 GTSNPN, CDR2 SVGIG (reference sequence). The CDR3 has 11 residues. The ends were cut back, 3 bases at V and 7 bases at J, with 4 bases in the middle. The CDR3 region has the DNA TGTGCCTGGAGCGTCAATTCACCCCTCCACTTT. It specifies CAWSVNSPLHF.

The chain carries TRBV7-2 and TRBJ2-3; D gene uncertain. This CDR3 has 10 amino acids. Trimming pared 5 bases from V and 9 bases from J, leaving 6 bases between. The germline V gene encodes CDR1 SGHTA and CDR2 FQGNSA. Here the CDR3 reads CASSRETQYF. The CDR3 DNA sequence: TGTGCCAGCAGCCGCGAAACGCAGTATTTT.

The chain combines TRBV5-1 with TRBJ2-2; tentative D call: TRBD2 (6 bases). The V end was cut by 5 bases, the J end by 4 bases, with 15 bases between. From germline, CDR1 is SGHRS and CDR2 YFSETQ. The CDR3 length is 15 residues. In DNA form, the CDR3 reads TGCGCCAGCAGTCTTAGCGGCCTGGGCACCGGGGAGCTGTTTTTT. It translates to CASSLSGLGTGELFF.

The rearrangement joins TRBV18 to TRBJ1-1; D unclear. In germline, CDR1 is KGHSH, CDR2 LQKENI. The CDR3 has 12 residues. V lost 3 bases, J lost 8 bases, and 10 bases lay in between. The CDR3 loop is CASSPSYGEAFF. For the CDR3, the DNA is TGTGCCAGCTCACCGTCATACGGAGAAGCTTTCTTT.

CDR3 in DNA: TGCGCCAGCAGCTTGGGCCTTACAGGGGAAGAGACCCAGTACTTC. Translation gives CASSLGLTGEETQYF. The chain has TRBV5-1 and TRBJ2-5, with 7 nucleotides matching TRBD1. The V and J ends lost 0 bases and 3 bases, in that order; junction bases with no gene match: 5. The CDR3 is 15 amino acids. Germline V gene data show CDR1 as SGHRS and CDR2 as YFSETQ.

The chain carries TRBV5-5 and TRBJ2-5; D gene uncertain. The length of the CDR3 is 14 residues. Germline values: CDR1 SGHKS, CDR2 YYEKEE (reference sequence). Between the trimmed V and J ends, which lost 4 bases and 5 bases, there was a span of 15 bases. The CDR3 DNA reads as TGTGCCAGCAGCCCGGACGGTTCCAGGGAGACCCAGTACTTC. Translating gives CASSPDGSRETQYF.

CDR3 DNA sequence: TGTGCCAGCAGTGACAGCCTCTTCTACGAGCAGTACTTC. Translating gives CASSDSLFYEQYF. The rearrangement joins TRBV2 to TRBJ2-7; no clear D gene. Per germline, CDR1 SNHLY and CDR2 FYNNEI. With 3 bases removed from V and 3 bases from J, the gap between germline ends came to 9 bases. The CDR3 is 13 amino acids.

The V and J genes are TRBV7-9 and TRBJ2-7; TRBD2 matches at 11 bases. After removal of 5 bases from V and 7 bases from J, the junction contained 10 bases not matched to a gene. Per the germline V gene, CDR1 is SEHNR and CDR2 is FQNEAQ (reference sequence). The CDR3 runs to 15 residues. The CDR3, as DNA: TGTGCCAGCAGCACCCCCGGGACTAGCGGCTGGGAGCAGTACTTC. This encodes CASSTPGTSGWEQYF.

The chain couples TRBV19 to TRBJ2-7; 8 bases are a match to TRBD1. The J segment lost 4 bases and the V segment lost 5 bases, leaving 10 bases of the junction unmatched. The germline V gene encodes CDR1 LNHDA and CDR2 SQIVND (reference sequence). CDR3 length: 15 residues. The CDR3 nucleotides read TGTGCCAGTAGTGTTGACAGGGGACGTGGGTACGAGCAGTACTTC. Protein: CASSVDRGRGYEQYF.

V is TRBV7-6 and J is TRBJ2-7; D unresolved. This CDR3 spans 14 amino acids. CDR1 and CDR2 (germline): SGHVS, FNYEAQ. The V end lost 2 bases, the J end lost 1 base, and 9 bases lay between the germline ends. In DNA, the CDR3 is TGTGCCAGCAGCTTACAAACGGGTTCCTACGAGCAGTACTTC. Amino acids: CASSLQTGSYEQYF.

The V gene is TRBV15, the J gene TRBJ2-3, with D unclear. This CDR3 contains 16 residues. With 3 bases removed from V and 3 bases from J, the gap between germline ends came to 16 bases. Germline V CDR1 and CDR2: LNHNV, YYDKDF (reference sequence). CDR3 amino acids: CATSRPWAFGTDTQYF. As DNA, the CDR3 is TGTGCCACCAGCAGGCCTTGGGCATTCGGGACAGATACGCAGTATTTT.

DNA for the CDR3: TGTGCCAGCACGATAGCGGACAGGGACCCTGGCTACACCTTC. Protein: CASTIADRDPGYTF. V is TRBV21-1 and J is TRBJ1-2; TRBD1, the D gene given by the table, was not confirmed from the DNA. TRBV21-1 is a pseudogene locus. The CDR3 has 14 amino acids.

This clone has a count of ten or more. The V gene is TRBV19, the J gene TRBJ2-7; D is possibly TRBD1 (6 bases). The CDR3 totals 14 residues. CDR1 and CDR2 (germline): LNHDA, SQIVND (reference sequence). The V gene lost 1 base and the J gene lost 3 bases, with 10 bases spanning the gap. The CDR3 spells CASSIGGQFYEQYF. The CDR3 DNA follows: TGTGCCAGTAGTATAGGCGGACAGTTCTACGAGCAGTACTTC.

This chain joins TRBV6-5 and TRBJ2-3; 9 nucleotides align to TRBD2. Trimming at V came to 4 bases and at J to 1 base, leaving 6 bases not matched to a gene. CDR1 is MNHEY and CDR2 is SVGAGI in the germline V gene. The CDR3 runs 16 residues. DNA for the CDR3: TGTGCCAGCAGTTTGCGGGGGGGCATTGGCACAGATACGCAGTATTTT. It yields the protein CASSLRGGIGTDTQYF.

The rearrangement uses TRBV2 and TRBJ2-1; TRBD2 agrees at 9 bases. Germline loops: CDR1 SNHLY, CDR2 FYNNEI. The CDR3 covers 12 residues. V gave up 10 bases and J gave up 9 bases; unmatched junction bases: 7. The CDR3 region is CATGTSSREQFF. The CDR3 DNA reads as TGTGCCACCGGGACTAGCTCCCGTGAGCAGTTCTTC.

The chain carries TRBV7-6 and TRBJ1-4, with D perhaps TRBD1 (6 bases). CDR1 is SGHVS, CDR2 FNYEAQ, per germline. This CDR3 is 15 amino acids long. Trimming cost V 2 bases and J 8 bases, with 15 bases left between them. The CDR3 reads CASSLTAGVVEKLFF. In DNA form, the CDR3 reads TGTGCCAGCAGCTTAACGGCAGGGGTGGTCGAAAAACTGTTTTTT.

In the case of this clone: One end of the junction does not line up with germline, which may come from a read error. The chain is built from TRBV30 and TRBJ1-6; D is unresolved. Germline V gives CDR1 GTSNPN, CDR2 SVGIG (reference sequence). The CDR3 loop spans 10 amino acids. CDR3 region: CSLGGSPLHF. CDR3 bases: TGCTCTCTCGGTGGGTCACCCCTCCACTTT.

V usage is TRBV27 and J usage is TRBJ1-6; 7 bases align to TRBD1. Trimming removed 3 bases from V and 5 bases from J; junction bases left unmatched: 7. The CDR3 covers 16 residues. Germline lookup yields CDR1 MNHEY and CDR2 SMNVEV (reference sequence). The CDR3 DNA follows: TGTGCCAGCAGTTTTCTGTCGACAGGGAATAATTCACCCCTCCACTTT. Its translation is CASSFLSTGNNSPLHF.

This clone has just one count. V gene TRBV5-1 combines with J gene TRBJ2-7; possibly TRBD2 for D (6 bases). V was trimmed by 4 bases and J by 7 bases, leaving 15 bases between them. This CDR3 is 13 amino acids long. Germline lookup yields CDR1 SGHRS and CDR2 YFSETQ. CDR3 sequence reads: CASSVTGTREQYF. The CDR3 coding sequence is TGCGCCAGCAGCGTAACCGGGACTCGAGAGCAGTACTTC.

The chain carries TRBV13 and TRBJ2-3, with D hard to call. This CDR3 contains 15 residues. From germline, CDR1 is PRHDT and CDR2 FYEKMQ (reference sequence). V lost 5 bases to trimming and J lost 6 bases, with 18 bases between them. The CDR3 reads CASSPGLTYWDTQYF. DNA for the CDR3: TGTGCCAGCAGCCCCGGGCTGACATATTGGGATACGCAGTATTTT.